This TCR beta chain was sequenced in a study of OX40 agonist ivuxolimab in advanced cancers. Study information: Ivuxolimab, an agonistic anti-OX40 (CD134) antibody, was given to patients. Dose-escalation patients suffered from hepatocellular carcinoma, melanoma, renal cell or head and neck cancer. Study-wide findings and caveats: The mean number of expanded clones was higher in CD8+ T cells than in CD4+.

This clone was picked up one time. Its matching antigen is unknown. Germline trimming cut 2 bases from V and 5 bases from J; bases unmatched to any gene: 3. Germline V lookup: CDR1 MNHEY, CDR2 SMNVEV (reference sequence). The CDR3 sequence is 14 residues long. Only in-frame clones appear in the TCRdb table, and some are missing; sequencing was by immunoSEQ multiplex PCR. This table holds roughly 62,000 clones, roughly nine tenths found once. Here the sequenced sample was CD4+ or CD8+ T cells sorted from blood, taken in a trial of the OX40 agonist ivuxolimab. The rearrangement uses TRBV27 and TRBJ2-1; 7 nucleotides match TRBD2. This sequence originates from an adult with an advanced solid tumor such as melanoma, head and neck, liver or kidney cancer. The CDR3: CASSLLAANNEQFF. The CDR3 DNA reads as TGTGCCAGCAGTTTACTAGCGGCGAACAATGAGCAGTTCTTC.